This TCR beta chain originates from a study of blood T cells in healthy people across ages. Whole-study findings and limits: Compared with aged donors, long-lived donors showed fewer expanded clones, suggesting selection.

A second roughly 7 to 12 cycle PCR used barcoded and J-beta primers. TCRdb recomputed calls from the 5' RACE reads with MiXCR, one row per CDR3 protein. The sample consists of roughly 1.5 million distinct CDR3 sequences, roughly two fifths of them appearing once. There were at least 5 micrograms of total RNA extracted from every sample. The CDR3 totals 15 residues. Germline V gives CDR1 MNHEY, CDR2 SVGAGI. The V and J ends lost 2 bases and 3 bases respectively, with 13 bases between them. Only a few counts were recorded for this clonotype. Its target is unknown. Sample: blood. The chain recombines TRBV6-5 with TRBJ1-1; D not certain. The source is a young woman in good health. The CDR3 region is CASSYVEGTYTEAFF. In DNA, the CDR3 is TGTGCCAGCAGTTACGTTGAGGGAACATACACTGAAGCTTTCTTT.